A selection of T cell receptor beta chains follows, all from one sample in a study of vaccination and CD4 T cells after COVID-19. MiXCR, run by TCRdb on the PCR reads, gives a single entry per CDR3 protein. The profile shows some 10,000 distinct CDR3 sequences, just under 75% of them singletons. Their antigens remain unidentified. Specimen: CD4+ T cells from blood, cultured in vitro. The source is a human donor who had recovered from COVID-19. Each CDR3 is given with its conserved first and last residue.

J gene,V gene,CDR3 protein
TRBJ2-7,TRBV6-2/TRBV6-3,CASSIRHGSYEQYF
TRBJ1-6,TRBV28,CASSPPSWRSVHF
TRBJ1-5,TRBV12-2,CASRLRGLNSNQPQHF
TRBJ1-1,TRBV6-2/TRBV6-3,CASTPYRGGNTGTEAFF
TRBJ1-1,TRBV6-1,CASSEGVNTEAFF
TRBJ2-7,TRBV28,CASSVSGYEQYF
TRBJ1-2,TRBV27,CASSPGTKYGYTF
TRBJ2-6,TRBV6-1,CASRAGGSGANVLTF
TRBJ1-5,TRBV7-2,CASSPQADRKGYSNQPQHF
TRBJ1-1,TRBV30,CAWSVGTMNTEAFF
TRBJ2-5,TRBV7-3,CASSPLPAGGSQETQYF
TRBJ1-6,TRBV27,CASSWGTLSSYNSPLHF
TRBJ2-1,TRBV24-1,CATSPKTSGPYNEQFF
TRBJ2-3,TRBV24-1,CATSGLAGGADTQYF
TRBJ1-2,TRBV18,CASSPEPRYGYTF
TRBJ1-2,TRBV11-1,CASSAHDRVGYTF
TRBJ1-1,TRBV24-1,CATSDPTRNTEAFF
TRBJ2-3,TRBV6-1,CASSERGGRTDTQYF
TRBJ1-2,TRBV2,CASILPGQGSYTF
TRBJ2-7,TRBV7-2,CASSLGGISYEQYF
TRBJ1-5,TRBV28,CASSAGAGSNQPQHF
TRBJ2-2,TRBV7-8,CASSRAKLANTGELFF
TRBJ2-5,TRBV7-6,CASRSDRAETQYF